This record covers a single T cell receptor (beta chain). Its specificity is not known. The data were taken from a study of cytomegalovirus exposure and HLA in healthy donors. Overall study results and limits: An observed cluster of highly shared sequence variants was recorded as a likely sequencing artifact. TCR beta V- and J-gene trimming, according to a later analysis, was linked to a missense DCLRE1C variant.

V was pared by 5 bases and J by 7 bases, with 15 bases between. Germline CDR1 reads SNHLY; CDR2 reads FYNNEI. The CDR3 has 14 residues. The PCR used 60 Vbeta and 13 Jbeta primers. Only in-frame clones appear in the TCRdb table, and some are missing; sequencing was by immunoSEQ multiplex PCR. The sample carries around 100,000 clones, about 76% recorded once. The gene calls are TRBV2 and TRBJ1-5; a weak D match, TRBD1 (5 bases). The origin of this receptor is a woman aged 65 to 85 in good health and CMV-seropositive. The specimen was PBMCs. Written as DNA, the CDR3 is TGTGCCAGCAGTCGATTGGGGGGGAAACAGCCCCAGCATTTT. Its translation: CASSRLGGKQPQHF.